This T cell receptor beta chain was identified during a study of shared clonotypes between healthy human individuals. Across the whole study: Per donor, CD8 memory used one plate, CD8 naive used two, CD4 memory used three and CD4 naive used three.

A split of CD4+ cells into CD45RA+ naive and CD45RA-negative memory subsets was performed. This table comes from immunoSEQ multiplex PCR, and its TCRdb copy is limited to in-frame clones, with some not included. The sample comprises roughly 2 million clones, 95% of which are singletons, and approximately 0.13% rests with the top ten. Trimming left V 4 bases short and J 9 bases short, with 16 bases between. There are 14 residues in the CDR3. Germline CDR1 MNHNY, CDR2 SVGAGI (reference sequence). Material: naive CD4+ T cells sorted from blood. Subset of the sample: CD45RA+ positively selected. V is TRBV6-6 and J is TRBJ1-5, with a weak D call TRBD1 (5 bases). The receptor comes from a man aged 18 to 35 in good health. CDR3 DNA: TGTGCCAGCAGTTCTCGGGACTCTGGAGGGCCCCAGCATTTT. It translates to CASSSRDSGGPQHF.